This T cell receptor (beta chain) was recovered during a study of CD8+CD57+ T cells in acquired aplastic anemia. CDR1 SEHNR and CDR2 FQNEAQ come from the germline V gene (reference sequence). The CDR3 runs to 15 residues. V was cut by 3 bases and J by 16 bases, with 25 bases left in between. Genomic DNA constituted the template upon which TCR beta VDJ and CDR3 profiling was performed. One entry per CDR3 protein, called by TCRdb with MiXCR from the reads. This table has roughly 420,000 distinct CDR3 sequences, 65% to 75% appearing once. This clonotype was seen a single time. The chain links TRBV7-9 to TRBJ2-1; tentative D call: TRBD1 (6 bases). This TCR came from a human donor in good health, serving as a control. The sequencing input was sorted CD4+, CD8+, or CD8+CD57+ T cells (not recorded which) from PBMCs. The CDR3 sequence is CASSFNEGGAQHYFF. The CDR3 bases are TGTGCCAGCAGCTTTAACGAAGGGGGAGCCCAGCATTATTTCTTC.